The 20 T cell receptor beta chains below were found in one sample sequenced in a study of blood T cell repertoires in COVID-19. Data came from immunoSEQ multiplex PCR; TCRdb stores just in-frame clones and leaves some out. The data contain about 240,000 clones, roughly 86% of them singletons. The sequencing sample was made of peripheral blood. These TCRs come from a woman aged 70 to 79 with active or convalescent COVID-19.

This sequence joins TRBV4-2 and TRBJ1-2; tentative D call: TRBD1 (5 bases). Looked up from germline, CDR1 is LGHNA and CDR2 is YNFKEQ. The CDR3 runs to 13 residues. V lost 4 bases, J lost 4 bases, and 10 bases lay in between. Written as DNA, the CDR3 is TGTGCCAGCAGCCTTGACAGCACCTATGGCTACACCTTC. Protein sequence: CASSLDSTYGYTF.

This sequence joins TRBV5-1 and TRBJ2-2, with D possibly TRBD2 on 5 matching bases. This CDR3 region has 16 residues. CDR1 SGHRS and CDR2 YFSETQ come from the germline V gene. V shed 4 bases and J shed 1 base, with 14 bases lying between them. The CDR3 here is CASSPIERMNTGELFF. The DNA for the CDR3 is TGCGCCAGCAGCCCGATAGAGCGGATGAACACCGGGGAGCTGTTTTTT.

This CDR3 is CASSVAQGSAPLHF. The CDR3 coding sequence is TGTGCCAGCAGCGTAGCTCAGGGATCGGCACCCCTCCACTTT. The V call is TRBV9, the J call TRBJ1-6, with D possibly being TRBD1 (5 bases). Germline-derived CDR1 and CDR2 are SGDLS and YYNGEE. Trimming cost V 0 bases and J 11 bases, with 12 bases left between them. This CDR3 is built from 14 residues. Drawing the rest from reference TRBV9 and TRBJ1-6, the complete variable domain is DSGVTQTPKHLITATGQRVTLRCSPRSGDLSVYWYQQSLDQGLQFLIQYYNGEERAKGNILERFSAQQFPDLHSELNLSSLELGDSALYFCASSVAQGSAPLHFGNGTRLTVT.

This clone appeared a single time. The chain is built from TRBV6-1 and TRBJ2-2, with a weak D call TRBD1 (6 bases). Trimming took 0 bases from V and 5 from J, leaving 25 bases between them. The CDR3 runs to 20 residues. Per the germline V gene, CDR1 is MNHNS and CDR2 is SASEGT. For the CDR3, the DNA is TGTGCCAGCAGTGAAGCAGGGGGTGGCCCTGCCAGGGTGAGGACCGGGGAGCTGTTTTTT. This codes for CASSEAGGGPARVRTGELFF.

This clone has just a few counts. The CDR3 DNA reads as TGTGCCAGCAGCTTAGCCGGGAACACTGAAGCTTTCTTT. Translating it yields CASSLAGNTEAFF. The chain carries TRBV7-2 and TRBJ1-1; D not resolved. This CDR3 region has 13 residues. Germline V CDR1 and CDR2: SGHTA, FQGNSA. The V gene lost 0 bases and the J gene lost 1 base, with 3 bases spanning the gap.

The rearrangement joins TRBV6-6 to TRBJ2-7, with 8 bases lining up with TRBD1. CDR1 is MNHNY and CDR2 is SVGAGI in the germline V gene (reference sequence). V shed 5 bases, J shed 6 bases, and the junction held 9 bases outside the gene matches. CDR3 length: 14 residues. The CDR3 region is CASSLGQVNSEQYF. DNA for the CDR3: TGTGCCAGCAGTCTGGGACAGGTTAACTCCGAGCAGTACTTC.

The chain employs TRBV3-1 (or the pseudogene TRBV3-2) and TRBJ2-3, with 7 positions matching TRBD2. CDR1 is LGHDT, CDR2 YNNKEL, per germline (reference sequence). This CDR3 has 15 residues. J lost 4 bases, V lost 5 bases, and 9 bases had no gene match. The CDR3 loop is CASSYGRGGADTQYF. As DNA, the CDR3 is TGTGCCAGCAGCTATGGACGGGGAGGGGCAGATACGCAGTATTTT.

The table lists this clone with a few counts. The rearrangement links TRBV5-1 to TRBJ1-2, with D uncertain. This CDR3 has 14 amino acids. Trimming stripped 0 bases from V and 7 bases from J, with 13 bases between. Germline CDR1 is SGHRS and CDR2 is YFSETQ. CDR3 nucleotides: TGCGCCAGCAGCTTGGCCTCGGGAGAGGTTGGCTACACCTTC. This sequence encodes CASSLASGEVGYTF.

The V gene is TRBV27, the J gene TRBJ1-5; 7 bases align to TRBD1. The CDR3 sequence is 19 residues long. Germline V gene lookup returns CDR1 MNHEY and CDR2 SMNVEV (reference sequence). Losses at the gene ends were 8 bases for V and 0 bases for J; bases not matched to a gene: 19. Written as DNA, the CDR3 is TGTGCCAGCCGCCCAGGACGGGACAGAAGGCTGGATAGCAATCAGCCCCAGCATTTT. Its protein is CASRPGRDRRLDSNQPQHF.

The chain couples TRBV3-1 (or the pseudogene TRBV3-2) to TRBJ2-7; 7 bases match TRBD1. V trimming: 6 bases; J trimming: 7 bases; junction bases outside the gene matches: 12. CDR1 and CDR2 from the germline V gene are LGHDT and YNNKEL (reference sequence). CDR3 length equals 14 residues. CDR3 amino acids: CASRPLGQSGEQYF. CDR3 nucleotide sequence: TGTGCCAGCAGGCCCCTGGGACAGTCAGGGGAGCAGTACTTC.

This clone was found a few times. The V call is TRBV4-1, the J call TRBJ1-1, with 8 bases lining up with TRBD1. CDR1 and CDR2 from the germline V gene are MGHRA and YSYEKL. The ends lost 3 bases at V and 4 bases at J; junction bases unmatched: 10. The CDR3 contains 16 residues. CDR3 region: CASSHPRDRRGTEAFF. The DNA of the CDR3 is TGCGCCAGCAGCCACCCCCGGGACAGGCGAGGCACTGAAGCTTTCTTT.

The V and J genes are TRBV18 and TRBJ2-2, with D possibly matching TRBD1 (5 bases). The CDR3 contains 14 residues. The germline CDR1 and CDR2 sequences are KGHSH and LQKENI. Deletions cut 2 bases from V and 5 bases from J, with 9 bases between. The CDR3 DNA sequence: TGTGCCAGCTCACCAACTTCAGGGACCGGGGAGCTGTTTTTT. It encodes CASSPTSGTGELFF.

The V gene is TRBV6-4, the J gene TRBJ2-3, with 9 bases matching TRBD1. This CDR3 is built from 16 residues. Germline CDR1 MRHNA, CDR2 SNTAGT. Trimming at V came to 5 bases and at J to 4 bases, leaving 10 bases not matched to a gene. The CDR3 coding sequence is TGTGCCAGCAGTCCCGACAGGGGGGGGATCGCAGATACGCAGTATTTT. Amino acid sequence: CASSPDRGGIADTQYF.

The chain uses TRBV5-8 and TRBJ2-7; tentatively, D is TRBD1 (6 bases). Germline V gives CDR1 SGHTS, CDR2 YDEGEE. CDR3 length: 14 residues. V lost 2 bases and J lost 0, with 9 bases in between. The CDR3 nucleotides are TGTGCCAGCAGCTTTGAGGACAGCTCCTACGAGCAGTACTTC. Residues: CASSFEDSSYEQYF.

The chain carries TRBV27 and TRBJ2-1; D perhaps matches TRBD2 (7 bases). Trimming cost V 6 bases and J 3 bases, with 18 bases left between them. Germline lookup yields CDR1 MNHEY and CDR2 SMNVEV (reference sequence). The CDR3 contains 16 residues. The CDR3 sequence: CASRGGALPYYNEQFF. The CDR3 DNA sequence: TGTGCCAGCAGGGGGGGGGCACTCCCTTACTACAATGAGCAGTTCTTC.

The chain carries TRBV2 and TRBJ2-5, with 8 positions matching TRBD1. The CDR3 length is 14 residues. Trimming at V came to 6 bases and at J to 5 bases, leaving 8 bases not matched to a gene. CDR1 and CDR2 (germline): SNHLY, FYNNEI. The CDR3 region is CASRFGQGTETQYF. CDR3 nucleotides: TGTGCCAGCAGATTCGGACAGGGTACGGAGACCCAGTACTTC.

The chain links TRBV13 to TRBJ1-1, with D perhaps TRBD1 (5 bases). CDR1 and CDR2 (germline): PRHDT, FYEKMQ (reference sequence). The CDR3 is made up of 13 amino acids. The V gene lost 6 bases and the J gene lost 6 bases, with 14 bases spanning the gap. The CDR3: CASRYTGVPEAFF. In DNA, the CDR3 is TGTGCCAGCAGATACACGGGGGTACCTGAAGCTTTCTTT.

V usage is TRBV5-6 and J usage is TRBJ2-7; 7 positions agree with TRBD1. The junction had 12 bases not matched to a gene; V was cut back by 3 bases and J by 0 bases. The CDR3 runs to 17 residues. Germline V CDR1 and CDR2: SGHDT, YYEEEE. The chain's CDR3 is CASSSPRRQGNSYEQYF. The CDR3 nucleotides read TGTGCCAGCAGCTCTCCCCGGCGACAGGGAAACTCCTACGAGCAGTACTTC.

The CDR3 nucleotides read TGTGCCAGCAGCGTTGGGACTCGTGGAGAAAACACCATATATTTT. This encodes CASSVGTRGENTIYF. The gene calls are TRBV9 and TRBJ1-3; D is perhaps TRBD1 (5 bases). Trimming took 2 bases from V and 6 from J, leaving 15 bases between them. Per germline, CDR1 SGDLS and CDR2 YYNGEE. This CDR3 comprises 15 residues.

The chain has TRBV4-3 and TRBJ2-2; 7 bases are a match to TRBD2. CDR3 length equals 16 residues. CDR1 and CDR2 from the germline V gene are LGHNA and YSLEER. Losses at the gene ends were 2 bases for V and 7 bases for J; bases not matched to a gene: 10. For the CDR3, the DNA is TGCGCCAGCAGCCAATTAAGCAGCGGGGCAGGCGGGGAGCTGTTTTTT. The encoded protein is CASSQLSSGAGGELFF.